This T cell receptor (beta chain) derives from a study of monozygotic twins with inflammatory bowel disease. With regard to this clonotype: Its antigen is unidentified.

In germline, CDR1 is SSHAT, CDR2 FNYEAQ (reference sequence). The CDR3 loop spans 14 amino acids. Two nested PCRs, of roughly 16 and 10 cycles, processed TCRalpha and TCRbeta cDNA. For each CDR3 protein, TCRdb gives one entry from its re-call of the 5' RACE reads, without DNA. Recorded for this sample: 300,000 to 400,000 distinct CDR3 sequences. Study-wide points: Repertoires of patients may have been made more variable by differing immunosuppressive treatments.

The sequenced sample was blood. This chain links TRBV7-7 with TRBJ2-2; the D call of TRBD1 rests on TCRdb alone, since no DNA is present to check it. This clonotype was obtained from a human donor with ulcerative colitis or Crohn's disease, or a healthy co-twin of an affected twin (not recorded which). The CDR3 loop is CASSLDRSAGELFF.